This T cell receptor (beta chain) is drawn from a study of T cell repertoires in cytomegalovirus infection. Study background: The public TCR beta signatures pointed to both CMV infection and matching HLA type.

TCRdb independently ran MiXCR on the reads; one entry per CDR3 protein. The table shows some 77,000 distinct CDR3 sequences, with 3% to 4.5% occurring only once. This clonotype has at least ten counts. The TCR was taken from a human donor in good health (CMV status not recorded). Some clones in this sample may be carry-over from other donors' samples. Sequencing input: PBMCs.

The CDR3 nucleotides are TGTGCCAGCAGCTCGACCGGGACAGGGGGGAACACTGAAGCTTTCTTT. Translation gives CASSSTGTGGNTEAFF. The rearrangement uses TRBV7-9 and TRBJ1-1; 11 bases line up with TRBD1. Looked up from germline, CDR1 is SEHNR and CDR2 is FQNEAQ (reference sequence). The trim removed 4 bases at V and 1 base at J, leaving 5 bases unmatched. This CDR3 spans 16 amino acids. The full variable domain, its missing parts supplied by reference TRBV7-9 and TRBJ1-1, is DTGVSQNPRHKITKRGQNVTFRCDPISEHNRLYWYRQTLGQGPEFLTYFQNEAQLEKSRLLSDRFSAERPKGSFSTLEIQRTEQGDSAMYLCASSSTGTGGNTEAFFGQGTRLTVV.